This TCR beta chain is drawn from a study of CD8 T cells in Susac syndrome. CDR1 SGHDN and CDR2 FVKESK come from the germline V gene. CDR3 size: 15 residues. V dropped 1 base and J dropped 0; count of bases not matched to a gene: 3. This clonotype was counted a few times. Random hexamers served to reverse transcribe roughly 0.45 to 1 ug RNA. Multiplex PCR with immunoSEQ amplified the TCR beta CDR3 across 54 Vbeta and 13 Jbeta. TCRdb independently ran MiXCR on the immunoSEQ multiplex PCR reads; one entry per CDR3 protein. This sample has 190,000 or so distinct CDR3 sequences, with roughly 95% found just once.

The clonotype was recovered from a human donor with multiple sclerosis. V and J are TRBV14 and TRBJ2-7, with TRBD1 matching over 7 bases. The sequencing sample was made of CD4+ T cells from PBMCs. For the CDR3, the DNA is TGTGCCAGCAGCCAAGTTGCAGGGGGCTCCTACGAGCAGTACTTC. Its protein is CASSQVAGGSYEQYF.